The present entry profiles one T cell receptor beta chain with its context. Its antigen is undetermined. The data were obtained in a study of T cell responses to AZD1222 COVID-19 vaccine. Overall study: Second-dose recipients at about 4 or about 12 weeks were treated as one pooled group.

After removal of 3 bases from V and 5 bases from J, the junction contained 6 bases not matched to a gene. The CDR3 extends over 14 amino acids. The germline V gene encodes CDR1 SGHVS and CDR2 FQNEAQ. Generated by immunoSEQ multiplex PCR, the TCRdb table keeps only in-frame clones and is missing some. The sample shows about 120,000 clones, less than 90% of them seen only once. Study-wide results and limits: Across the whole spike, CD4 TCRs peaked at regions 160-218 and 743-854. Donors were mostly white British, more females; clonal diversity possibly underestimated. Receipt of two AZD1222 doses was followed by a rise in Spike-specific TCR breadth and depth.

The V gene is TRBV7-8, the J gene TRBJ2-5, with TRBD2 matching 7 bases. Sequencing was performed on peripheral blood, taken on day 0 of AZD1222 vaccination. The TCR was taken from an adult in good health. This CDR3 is CASSFTSDRETQYF. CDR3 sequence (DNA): TGTGCCAGCAGCTTTACTAGCGACCGGGAGACCCAGTACTTC.